What follows describes a single T cell receptor (beta chain). No antigen is known for it. Germline V CDR1 and CDR2: SNHLY, FYNNEI. Trimming removed 4 bases from V and 0 bases from J, with 16 bases in between. There are 17 residues in the CDR3. The sample comes from a study of blood T cells in healthy people across ages. General observations from the study: Diversity was estimated from one million T cells, and these estimates were considered underestimates.

Using a J-beta primer mix together with a sample-barcoded 5' primer, a second PCR was run for roughly 6 to 11 cycles. Each CDR3 protein is one row after TCRdb ran MiXCR on the 5' RACE reads. Of over a million distinct CDR3 sequences detected, 42% appear once; the ten largest clones hold about 4%. Material for sequencing was blood. The TCR sequence derives from a woman between 18 and 30 years old in good health. The chain recombines TRBV2 with TRBJ1-3, with a tentative D call TRBD1 (5 bases). The DNA for the CDR3 is TGTGCCAGCAGTGGGGCCGGGACCGTTGCCTCTGGAAACACCATATATTTT. This translates into CASSGAGTVASGNTIYF.